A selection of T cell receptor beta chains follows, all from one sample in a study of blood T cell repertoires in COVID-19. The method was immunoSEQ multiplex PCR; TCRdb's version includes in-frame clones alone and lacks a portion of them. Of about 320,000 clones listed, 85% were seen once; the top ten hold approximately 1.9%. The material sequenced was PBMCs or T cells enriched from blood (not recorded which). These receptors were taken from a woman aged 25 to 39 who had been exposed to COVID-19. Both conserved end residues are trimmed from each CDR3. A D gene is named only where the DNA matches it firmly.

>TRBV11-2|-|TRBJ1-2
ASSPAGADYGYT
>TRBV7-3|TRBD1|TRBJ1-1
ASSSAGGQGPGEAF
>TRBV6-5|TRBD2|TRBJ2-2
ASGRGATGELF
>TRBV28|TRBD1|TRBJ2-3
ASSLPTGATDTQY
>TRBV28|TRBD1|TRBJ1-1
ASRRTGTGVTEAF
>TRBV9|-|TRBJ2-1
ASSDLHEQF
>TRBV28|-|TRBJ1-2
ASSLISATVYGYT
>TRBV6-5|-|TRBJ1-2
ASKPVGGNYGYT
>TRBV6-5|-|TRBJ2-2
ASSSGTGFDTGELF
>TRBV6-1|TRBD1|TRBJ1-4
ASSEGGIDRGNEKLF
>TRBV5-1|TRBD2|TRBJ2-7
ASSLISGRGYEQY
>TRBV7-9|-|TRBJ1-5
ASSSQEGQPQH
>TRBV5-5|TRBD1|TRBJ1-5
ASSAGQGNQPQH
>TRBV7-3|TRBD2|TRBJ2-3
ASSSTSGRAVDTQY
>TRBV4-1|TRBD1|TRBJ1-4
ASSQDRDRALF
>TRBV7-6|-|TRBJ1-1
ASSLGYRVGHTEAF
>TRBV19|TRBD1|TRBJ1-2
ASSLGGLSNYGYT
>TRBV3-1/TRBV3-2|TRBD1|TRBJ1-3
ASRPPGTGAGNTIY
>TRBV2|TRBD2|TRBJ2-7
ASTGTSSYEQY
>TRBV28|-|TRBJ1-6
ASSLGVYNSPLH
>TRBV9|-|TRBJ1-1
ASSVAPTGNTEAF
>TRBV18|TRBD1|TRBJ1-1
ASSKDRGEAF
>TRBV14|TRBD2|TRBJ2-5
ASSLLTSEETQY
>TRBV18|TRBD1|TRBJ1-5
ASSSDRVGLQH
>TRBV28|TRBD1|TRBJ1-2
ASRGQGVYYGYT
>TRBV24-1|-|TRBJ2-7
ATSDPGRGAYEQY
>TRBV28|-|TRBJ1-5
ASSSAGRNQPQH
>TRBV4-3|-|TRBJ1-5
ASSQDATEFQPQH
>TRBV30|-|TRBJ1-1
AWKLGSNTEAF
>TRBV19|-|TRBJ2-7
ASSIKIESEQY
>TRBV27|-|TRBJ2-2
ASSMTELAIITGELF
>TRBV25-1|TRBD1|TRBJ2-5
ASSERDSGSVEPQY
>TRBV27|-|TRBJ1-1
ASSSGAINTEAF
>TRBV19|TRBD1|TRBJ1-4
ASSTDRGSPDENEKLF
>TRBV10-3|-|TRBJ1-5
AIKGEYNQPQH
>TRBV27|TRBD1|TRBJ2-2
ASSLPGQGTGELF
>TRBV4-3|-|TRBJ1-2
ASSQEREGYGYT
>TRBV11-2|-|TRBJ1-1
ASSLPLTEAF
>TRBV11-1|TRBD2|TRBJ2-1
ASSSGGDYNEQF
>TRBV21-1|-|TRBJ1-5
ASGRDRGRQPQH
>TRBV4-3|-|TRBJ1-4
ASSQGPGGTSGKLF
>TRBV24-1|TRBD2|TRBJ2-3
ATSEASSGGVFADTQY
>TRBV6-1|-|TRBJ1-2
ASSEFGGTNYGYT
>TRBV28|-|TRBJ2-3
ASSQSDTDTQY
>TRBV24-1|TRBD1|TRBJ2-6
ATSVTGTGAGANVLT
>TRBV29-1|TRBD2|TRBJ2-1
SVSSSAGVRNEQF
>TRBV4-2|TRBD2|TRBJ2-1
ASSPQGLANEQF
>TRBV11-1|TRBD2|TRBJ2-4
ASSFFGRDIQY
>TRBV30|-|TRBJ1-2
AWSLPRVQPIYGYT